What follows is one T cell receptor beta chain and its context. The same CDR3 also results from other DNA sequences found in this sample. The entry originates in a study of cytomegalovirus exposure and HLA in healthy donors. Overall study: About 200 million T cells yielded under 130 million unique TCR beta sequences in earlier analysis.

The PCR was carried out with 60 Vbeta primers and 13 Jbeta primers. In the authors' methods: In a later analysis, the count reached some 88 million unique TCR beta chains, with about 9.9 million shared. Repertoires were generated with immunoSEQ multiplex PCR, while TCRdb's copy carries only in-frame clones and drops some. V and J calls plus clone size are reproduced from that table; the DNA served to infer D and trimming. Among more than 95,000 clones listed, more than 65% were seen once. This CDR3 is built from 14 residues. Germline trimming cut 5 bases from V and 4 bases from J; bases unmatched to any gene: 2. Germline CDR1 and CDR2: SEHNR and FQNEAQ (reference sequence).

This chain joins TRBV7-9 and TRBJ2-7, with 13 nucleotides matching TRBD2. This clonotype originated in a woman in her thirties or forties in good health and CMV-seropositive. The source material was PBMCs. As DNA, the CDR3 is TGTGCCAGCAGCAGGACTAGCGGGAGTTACGAGCAGTACTTC. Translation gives CASSRTSGSYEQYF.